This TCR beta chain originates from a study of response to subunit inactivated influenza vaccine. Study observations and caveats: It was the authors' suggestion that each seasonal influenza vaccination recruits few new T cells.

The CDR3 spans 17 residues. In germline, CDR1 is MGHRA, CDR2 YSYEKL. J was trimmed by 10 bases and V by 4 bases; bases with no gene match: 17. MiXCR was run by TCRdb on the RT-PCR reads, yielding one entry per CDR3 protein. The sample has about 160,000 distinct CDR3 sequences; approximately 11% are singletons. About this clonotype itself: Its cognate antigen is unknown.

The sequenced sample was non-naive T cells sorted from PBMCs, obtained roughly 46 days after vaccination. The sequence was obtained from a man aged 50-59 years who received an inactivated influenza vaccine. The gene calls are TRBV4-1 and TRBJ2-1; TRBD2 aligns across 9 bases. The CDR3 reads CASSRPPGLALLREQFF. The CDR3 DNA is TGCGCCAGCAGCCGCCCCCCGGGACTAGCTCTCCTCAGGGAGCAGTTCTTC.